Listed below are T cell receptor beta chains from one sample, sequenced in a study of vaccination effects on CD4 cells after COVID-19. The antigens for these receptors are not known. The repertoire was sequenced with immunoSEQ multiplex PCR; TCRdb's copy has only in-frame clones and lacks some. The data contain 50,000 to 65,000 clones, over 80% of them seen just once; the ten biggest clones take up 2% to 3%. Sequences were derived from CD4+ T cells from PBMCs cultured with HCoV-229E spike peptides, sampled before COVID-19 vaccination. Receptor source: a human donor who received a COVID-19 vaccine. Both conserved end residues are part of each CDR3. D genes are given only for firm matches. Clone size appears in some rows only: once, few, many, or a class for an expanded clone.

v_gene,d_gene,j_gene,abundance,CDR3nt,CDR3aa
TRBV10-2,NA,TRBJ1-2,few,TGCGCCAGCAGTGAGTCGAGCCGCAACTATGGCTACACCTTC,CASSESSRNYGYTF
TRBV27,TRBD1,TRBJ2-1,NA,TGTGCCAGCATCACCCAATCGAGGACAGGGCGGAATGAGCAGTTCTTC,CASITQSRTGRNEQFF
TRBV20-1,NA,TRBJ2-3,NA,TGCAGTGCTAGTTTTACAGGGAGCACAGATACGCAGTATTTT,CSASFTGSTDTQYF
TRBV18,NA,TRBJ1-1,once,TGTGCCAGCTCACCACAAGAGGGGAGGACTGAAGCTTTCTTT,CASSPQEGRTEAFF
TRBV24-1,NA,TRBJ2-2,NA,TGTGCCACCAGTGCCCTGGGCGGCCGAAACACCGGGGAGCTGTTTTTT,CATSALGGRNTGELFF
TRBV4-3,TRBD1,TRBJ1-3,NA,TGCGCCAGCAGCCAGGTTGACAGGGGGCTGGGAAACACCATATATTTT,CASSQVDRGLGNTIYF
TRBV29-1,NA,TRBJ1-2,NA,TGCAGCGTTGGAGTAAATGGGGTTTATGGCTACACCTTC,CSVGVNGVYGYTF
TRBV9,TRBD2,TRBJ2-3,NA,TGTGCCAGCAGCGTCGTCGGCGGGGGGATCACAGATACGCAGTATTTT,CASSVVGGGITDTQYF
TRBV5-1,NA,TRBJ2-3,NA,TGCGCCAGCAGCTTCTCGGGGGCGACCAACACAGATACGCAGTATTTT,CASSFSGATNTDTQYF
TRBV10-3,TRBD1,TRBJ2-1,NA,TGTGCCATCAGTGAGGGGGACAGGGGGGTCTACAATGAGCAGTTCTTC,CAISEGDRGVYNEQFF
TRBV6-5,NA,TRBJ1-5,NA,TGTGCCAGCAATCTGAGATATCAGCCCCAGCATTTT,CASNLRYQPQHF
TRBV28,TRBD2,TRBJ2-3,NA,TGTGCCAGCAGTTTCGGAACGAGCGGGGGCCTCTTGACAGATACGCAGTATTTT,CASSFGTSGGLLTDTQYF
TRBV5-1,TRBD2,TRBJ2-3,NA,TGCGCCAGCAGCTTGGGACTAGCGGGGGGCCCAAGGGCGGATACGCAGTATTTT,CASSLGLAGGPRADTQYF
TRBV29-1,NA,TRBJ2-5,NA,TGCAGCGTTGAACCAGGGCAACAAGAGACCCAGTACTTC,CSVEPGQQETQYF
TRBV27,NA,TRBJ1-3,NA,TGTGCCAGCAGTTTACGAGGGCTCTCTGGAAACACCATATATTTT,CASSLRGLSGNTIYF
TRBV12-3/TRBV12-4,NA,TRBJ1-2,NA,TGTGCCAGCAGTTTAGGTAGGGGTTATGGCTACACCTTC,CASSLGRGYGYTF
TRBV9,NA,TRBJ2-1,NA,TGTGCCAGCAGCCCGCAGGGCTACGTCTCCTACAATGAGCAGTTCTTC,CASSPQGYVSYNEQFF
TRBV5-4,TRBD2,TRBJ2-5,NA,TGTGCCAGCAGCCTAACTAGCGGGGTAGAGACCCAGTACTTC,CASSLTSGVETQYF
TRBV6-5,NA,TRBJ2-5,NA,TGTGCCAGCAGCCGCAGGGAGGCGGGTGAGACCCAGTACTTC,CASSRREAGETQYF
TRBV7-9,NA,TRBJ1-6,few,TGTGCCAGCAGCTTTGTTGGCGGGACGTATAATTCACCCCTCCACTTT,CASSFVGGTYNSPLHF
TRBV18,NA,TRBJ2-3,NA,TGTGCCAGCTCACCACAGGGCTATACAAGCACAGATACGCAGTATTTT,CASSPQGYTSTDTQYF
TRBV9,NA,TRBJ1-1,NA,TGTGCCAGCAGCGTGGGGTCTGGGGGCACTGAAGCTTTCTTT,CASSVGSGGTEAFF
TRBV6-2/TRBV6-3,NA,TRBJ2-2,NA,TGTGCCAGCAGTTACTTACAGCGTACCGGGGAGCTGTTTTTT,CASSYLQRTGELFF
TRBV5-1,NA,TRBJ2-2,NA,TGCGCCAGCAGCTTGGTAGCAGGATACACCGGGGAGCTGTTTTTT,CASSLVAGYTGELFF
TRBV5-1,NA,TRBJ1-4,NA,TGCGCCAGCAGCGTCGGGGGGAAGAATGAAAAACTGTTTTTT,CASSVGGKNEKLFF
TRBV7-3,NA,TRBJ2-3,NA,TGTGCCAGCAGCTTCGCGGGGAGTAGCACAGATACGCAGTATTTT,CASSFAGSSTDTQYF
TRBV9,TRBD2,TRBJ2-3,NA,TGTGCCAGCAGCGTGGGTTCTAGCGGGGGGGCCGGGGTAGATACGCAGTATTTT,CASSVGSSGGAGVDTQYF
TRBV28,NA,TRBJ1-2,NA,TGTGCCAGCAGTGTCAACTATGGCTACACCTTC,CASSVNYGYTF
TRBV27,NA,TRBJ1-5,NA,TGTGCCAGCAGCCGCTCCCGGGACACCTATAGCAATCAGCCCCAGCATTTT,CASSRSRDTYSNQPQHF
TRBV2,NA,TRBJ2-5,NA,TGTGCCAGCAGTCCGGGACACCCTACCGGGGAGACCCAGTACTTC,CASSPGHPTGETQYF
TRBV5-4,NA,TRBJ1-2,NA,TGTGCCAGCAGCGCGACGGGGTACTATGGCTACACCTTC,CASSATGYYGYTF
TRBV29-1,NA,TRBJ1-1,NA,TGCAGCGTTGTTCGGGGACACCGAGATAACACTGAAGCTTTCTTT,CSVVRGHRDNTEAFF
TRBV3-1/TRBV3-2,NA,TRBJ2-3,NA,TGTGCCAGCAGCCAAGCTGCGGGACACGGAAGTACGCAGTATTTT,CASSQAAGHGSTQYF
TRBV5-6,NA,TRBJ2-4,NA,TGTGCCAGCAGCTCCGTCCGCGACCTACAAAACATTCAGTACTTC,CASSSVRDLQNIQYF
TRBV12-5,TRBD1,TRBJ1-1,NA,TGTGCTAGTGCCAGAGACAGGGGGAACACTGAAGCTTTCTTT,CASARDRGNTEAFF
TRBV7-3,NA,TRBJ2-6,NA,TGTGCCAGCAGCTTAACGTTCGGCTCTGGGGCCAACGTCCTGACTTTC,CASSLTFGSGANVLTF
TRBV24-1,NA,TRBJ2-2,NA,TGTGCCACCAGTGATTTTACCGGGGAGCTGTTTTTT,CATSDFTGELFF
TRBV13,NA,TRBJ1-6,NA,TGTGCCAGCAGCTTAGGCCCCCGGGTGACTTCACCCCTCCACTTT,CASSLGPRVTSPLHF
TRBV5-3,NA,TRBJ2-1,NA,TGTGCCAGAAGCTTGACCGGAGAGCAGTTCTTC,CARSLTGEQFF
TRBV5-1,TRBD1,TRBJ2-5,NA,TGCGCCAGCAGCCTAATAGCGACAGGGAACGGAGAGACCCAGTACTTC,CASSLIATGNGETQYF
TRBV4-3,NA,TRBJ2-1,NA,TGCGCCAGCAGCCGAGTAAGTAAAGCCTACAATGAGCAGTTCTTC,CASSRVSKAYNEQFF
TRBV5-1,NA,TRBJ1-1,NA,TGCGCCAGCAGCTTGGGGGGTTATGGAACTGAAGCTTTCTTT,CASSLGGYGTEAFF